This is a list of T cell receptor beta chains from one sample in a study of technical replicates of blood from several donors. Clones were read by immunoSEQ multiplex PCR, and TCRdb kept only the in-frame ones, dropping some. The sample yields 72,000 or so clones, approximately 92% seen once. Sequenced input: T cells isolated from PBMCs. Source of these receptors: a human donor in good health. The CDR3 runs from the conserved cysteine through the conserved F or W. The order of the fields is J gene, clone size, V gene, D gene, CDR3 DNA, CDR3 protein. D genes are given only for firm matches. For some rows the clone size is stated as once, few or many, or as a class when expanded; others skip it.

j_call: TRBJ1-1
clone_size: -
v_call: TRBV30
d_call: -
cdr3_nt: TGTGCCGGTGACAGATCTAAGAACACTGAAGCTTTCTTT
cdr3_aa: CAGDRSKNTEAFF

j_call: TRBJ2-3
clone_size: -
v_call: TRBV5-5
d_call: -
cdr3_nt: TGTGCCAGCAGCTTGGTGGTAACTAGCACAGATACGCAGTATTTT
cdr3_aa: CASSLVVTSTDTQYF

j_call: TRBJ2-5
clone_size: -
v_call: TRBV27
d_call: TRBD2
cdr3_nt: TGTGCCAGCAGTTTTGGTAGCGGGAGAGAGACCCAGTACTTC
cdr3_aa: CASSFGSGRETQYF

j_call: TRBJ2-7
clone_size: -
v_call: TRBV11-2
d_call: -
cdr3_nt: TGTGCCAGCAGCCACGATACACCTTTTCAGTACTTC
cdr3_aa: CASSHDTPFQYF

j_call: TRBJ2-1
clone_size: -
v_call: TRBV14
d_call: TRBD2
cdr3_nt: TGTGCCAGCAGCCAAGATTTTGGGGTCGGGAGGTTTTTCGGTGAGCAGTTCTTC
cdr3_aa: CASSQDFGVGRFFGEQFF

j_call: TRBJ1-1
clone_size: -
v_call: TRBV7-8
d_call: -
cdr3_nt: TGTGCCAGCAGCTTAGCGCCCGGGTTACTCACTGAAGCTTTCTTT
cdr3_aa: CASSLAPGLLTEAFF

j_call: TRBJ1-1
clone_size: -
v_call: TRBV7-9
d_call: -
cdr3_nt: TGTGCCAGCAACTTCTTCCGGGACACTCAACTAGCTTTCTTT
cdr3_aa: CASNFFRDTQLAFF

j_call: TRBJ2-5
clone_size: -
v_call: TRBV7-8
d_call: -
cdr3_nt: TGTGCCAGCAGCCCGGATGGGTTAGGAGAAGAGACCCAGTACTTC
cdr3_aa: CASSPDGLGEETQYF

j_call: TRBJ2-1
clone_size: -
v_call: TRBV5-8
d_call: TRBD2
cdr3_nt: TGTGCCAGCAGCTTAAGTAGCGGGAGGGCCAGGGAGCAGTTCTTC
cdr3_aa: CASSLSSGRAREQFF

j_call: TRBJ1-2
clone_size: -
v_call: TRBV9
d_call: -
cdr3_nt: TGTGCCAGCAGCGTAGGACGAGTGGAGTACACCTTC
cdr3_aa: CASSVGRVEYTF

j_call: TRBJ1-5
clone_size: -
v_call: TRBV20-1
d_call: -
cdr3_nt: TGCAGTGCTAGTGAGGGACAGCCCCAGCATTTT
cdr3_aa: CSASEGQPQHF

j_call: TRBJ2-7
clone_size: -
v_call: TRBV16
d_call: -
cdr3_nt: TGTGCCAGCAGCCAACCGGGACAACCCCTAGGCGAGCAGTACTTC
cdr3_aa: CASSQPGQPLGEQYF

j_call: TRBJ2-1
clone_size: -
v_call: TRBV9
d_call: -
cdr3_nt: TGTGCCAGCAGCCGTGCGGATGAGCAGTTCTTC
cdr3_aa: CASSRADEQFF

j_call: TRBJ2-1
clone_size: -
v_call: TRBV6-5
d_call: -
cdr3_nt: TGTGCCAGCAGCCCCTCAGTCGATGAGCAGTTCTTC
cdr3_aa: CASSPSVDEQFF

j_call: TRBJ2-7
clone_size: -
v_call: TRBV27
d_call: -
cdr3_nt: TGTGCCAGCAGTGGCAGCGGCCCCTACGAGCAGTACTTC
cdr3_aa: CASSGSGPYEQYF

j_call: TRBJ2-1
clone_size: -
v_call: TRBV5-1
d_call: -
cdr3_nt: TGCGCCAGCAGCGGAGGTACTAGTAGGGACAATGAGCAGTTCTTC
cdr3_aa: CASSGGTSRDNEQFF

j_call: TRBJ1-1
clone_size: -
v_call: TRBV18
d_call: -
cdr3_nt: TGTGCCAGCTCACGGGGGGGGAGTAACACTGAAGCTTTCTTT
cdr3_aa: CASSRGGSNTEAFF

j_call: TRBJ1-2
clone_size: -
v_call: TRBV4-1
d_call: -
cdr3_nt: TGCGCCAGCAGCCAAGATGAGGGCGCGGAAGGTCATGGTGGCTACACCTTC
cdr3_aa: CASSQDEGAEGHGGYTF

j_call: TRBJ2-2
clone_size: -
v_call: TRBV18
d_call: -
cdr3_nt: TGTGCCAGCTTACCAAAGGAGCGCCTCACCGGGGAGCTGTTTTTT
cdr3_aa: CASLPKERLTGELFF

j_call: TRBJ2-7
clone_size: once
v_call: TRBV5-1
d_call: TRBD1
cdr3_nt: TGCGCCAGCAGCTTGGCGGGACAGGGTTACGAGCAGTACTTC
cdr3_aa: CASSLAGQGYEQYF

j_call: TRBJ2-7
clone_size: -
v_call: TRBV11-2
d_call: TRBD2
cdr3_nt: TGTGCCAGCGGTTGGGGGGACTACCTCTACGAGCAGTACTTC
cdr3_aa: CASGWGDYLYEQYF

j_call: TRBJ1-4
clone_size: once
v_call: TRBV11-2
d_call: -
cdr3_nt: TGTGCCAGCAGCTTCTACCAGGGAAATGAAAAACTGTTTTTT
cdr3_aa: CASSFYQGNEKLFF

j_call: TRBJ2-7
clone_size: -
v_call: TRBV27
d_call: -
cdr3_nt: TGTGCCAGCAGTTTATCCCGGGGGGCGATGCGGGACGAGCAGTACTTC
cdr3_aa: CASSLSRGAMRDEQYF

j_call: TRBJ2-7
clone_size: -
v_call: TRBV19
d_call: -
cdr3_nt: TGTGCCAGTAGTATCCACCTAGGGGGAGCAATCGAGCAGTACTTC
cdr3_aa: CASSIHLGGAIEQYF

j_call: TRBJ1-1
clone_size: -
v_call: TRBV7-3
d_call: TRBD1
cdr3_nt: TGTGCCAGCAGCTTAGAGGGACAGGGAACTGAAGCTTTCTTT
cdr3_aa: CASSLEGQGTEAFF

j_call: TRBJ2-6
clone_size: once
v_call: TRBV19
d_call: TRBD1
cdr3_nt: TGTGCCAGTAGTAAAGGGACAGGGGGTTCTGGGGCCAACGTCCTGACTTTC
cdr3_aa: CASSKGTGGSGANVLTF

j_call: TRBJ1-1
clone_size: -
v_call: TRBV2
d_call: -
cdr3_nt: TGTGCCAGCAGTTCTGGCCGGAACACTGAAGCTTTCTTT
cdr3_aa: CASSSGRNTEAFF

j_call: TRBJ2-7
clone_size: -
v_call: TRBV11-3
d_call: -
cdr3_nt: TGTGCCAGCAGCCCCGGACTCTCCGGCTACGAGCAGTACTTC
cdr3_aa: CASSPGLSGYEQYF

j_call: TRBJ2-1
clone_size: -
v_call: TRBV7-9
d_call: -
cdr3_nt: TGTGCCAGCAGCTTGGGTAGCGTCTACAATGAGCAGTTCTTC
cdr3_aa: CASSLGSVYNEQFF

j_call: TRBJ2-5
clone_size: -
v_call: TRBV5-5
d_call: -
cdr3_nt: TGTGCCAGCAGCTTAGTACAGCTCCAAGAGACCCAGTACTTC
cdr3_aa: CASSLVQLQETQYF

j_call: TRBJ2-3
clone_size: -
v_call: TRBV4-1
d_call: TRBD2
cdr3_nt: TGCGCCAGCAGCCAAGATATCCCGGATACTAGCGATAGCACAGATACGCAGTATTTT
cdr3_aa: CASSQDIPDTSDSTDTQYF

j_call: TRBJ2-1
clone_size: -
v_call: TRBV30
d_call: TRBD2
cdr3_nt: TGTGCCTGGAGTGTAAACCTAGCGGGGAGAAAAAATGAGCAGTTCTTC
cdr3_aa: CAWSVNLAGRKNEQFF

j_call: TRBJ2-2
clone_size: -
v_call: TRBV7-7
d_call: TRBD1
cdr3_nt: TGTGCTAGCAGCTTGGTAGGGACAGGAGACACCGGGGAGCTGTTTTTT
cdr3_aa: CASSLVGTGDTGELFF

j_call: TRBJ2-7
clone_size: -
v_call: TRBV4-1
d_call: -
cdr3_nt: TGCGCCAGCAGCCTCGGTCAGGGAAACTACGAGCAGTACTTC
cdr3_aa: CASSLGQGNYEQYF

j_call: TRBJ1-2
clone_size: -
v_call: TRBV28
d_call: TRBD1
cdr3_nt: TGTGCCAGCAGTGATCCGGGACAGGGGGCGCGCGGTGGCTACACCTTC
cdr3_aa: CASSDPGQGARGGYTF

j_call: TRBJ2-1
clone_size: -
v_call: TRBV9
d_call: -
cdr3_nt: TGTGCCAGCAGCGCCCGCCTCGTCAGGGGCATAGGGTCCTACAATGAGCAGTTCTTC
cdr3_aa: CASSARLVRGIGSYNEQFF

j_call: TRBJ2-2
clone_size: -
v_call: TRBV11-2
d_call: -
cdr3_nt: TGTGCCAGCAGCCAAGACAAATACACCGGGGAGCTGTTTTTT
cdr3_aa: CASSQDKYTGELFF

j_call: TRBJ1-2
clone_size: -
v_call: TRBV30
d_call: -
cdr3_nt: TGTGCCTGGAGTGTGGAAAAGGGGATAGCCTATGGCTACACCTTC
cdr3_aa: CAWSVEKGIAYGYTF

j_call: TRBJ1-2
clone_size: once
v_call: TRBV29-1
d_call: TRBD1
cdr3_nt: TGCAGCGTCCTGGGACAGGGTCACTATGGCTACACCTTC
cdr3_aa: CSVLGQGHYGYTF

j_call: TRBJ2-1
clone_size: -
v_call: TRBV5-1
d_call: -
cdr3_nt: TGCGCCAGCAGCTTGTCCTCCTTCTTAGCGACCAATGAGCAGTTCTTC
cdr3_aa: CASSLSSFLATNEQFF

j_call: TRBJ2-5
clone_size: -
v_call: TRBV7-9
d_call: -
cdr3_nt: TGTGCCAGCAGCCGCCAGGGAGAGACCCAGTACTTC
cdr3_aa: CASSRQGETQYF